These 4 T cell receptor beta chains came from one sample sequenced in a study of blood T cell repertoires in COVID-19. TCRdb's table, derived via immunoSEQ multiplex PCR, lists solely in-frame clones and lacks some. The table records some 150,000 clones, more than 80% of them present only once. Material for sequencing was PBMCs or T cells enriched from blood (not recorded which). The source of these receptors is a man between 50 and 59 years old who had recovered from COVID-19.

The chain joins TRBV3-1 (or the pseudogene TRBV3-2) to TRBJ1-1; TRBD1 is a possible D gene (6 bases). CDR3 size: 16 residues. In germline, CDR1 is LGHDT, CDR2 YNNKEL (reference sequence). Trimming left V 4 bases short and J 0 bases short, with 15 bases between. The DNA for the CDR3 is TGTGCCAGCAGCCCGCGCGGACAGATTATGAACACTGAAGCTTTCTTT. Encoded protein: CASSPRGQIMNTEAFF.

The rearrangement links TRBV7-9 to TRBJ1-5; D not resolved. The germline V gene encodes CDR1 SEHNR and CDR2 FQNEAQ (reference sequence). CDR3 length equals 15 residues. V shed 1 base and J shed 0 bases, with 7 bases lying between them. CDR3 DNA: TGTGCCAGCAGCTTAGGCGATTTTAGCAATCAGCCCCAGCATTTT. Protein product: CASSLGDFSNQPQHF.

This chain joins TRBV19 and TRBJ1-2, with TRBD1 matching over 8 bases. The CDR3 loop spans 15 amino acids. V was pared by 5 bases and J by 1 base, with 6 bases of the junction left unmatched. The V gene's germline CDR1 is LNHDA and CDR2 SQIVND (reference sequence). CDR3 sequence reads: CASSPMTGDNYGYTF. For the CDR3, the DNA is TGTGCCAGTAGTCCCATGACAGGGGATAACTATGGCTACACCTTC.

This chain connects TRBV2 to TRBJ2-3, with 7 nucleotides matching TRBD2. The CDR3 length is 15 residues. With 7 bases clipped from V and 0 bases from J, the junction kept 7 bases outside the gene matches. The germline V gene has CDR1 SNHLY and CDR2 FYNNEI. CDR3 bases: TGTGCCAGCAACGTCCTAGCGGTCAGCACAGATACGCAGTATTTT. Its translation is CASNVLAVSTDTQYF.